One and the same sample provided the 23 T cell receptor beta chains below, sequenced in a study of OX40 agonist ivuxolimab in advanced cancers. Clones were sequenced by immunoSEQ multiplex PCR, and TCRdb holds only the in-frame ones, with some missing. The sample records tens of thousands of clones, approximately 86% being singletons. The sample in question was CD4+ or CD8+ T cells sorted from blood, obtained in a trial of the OX40 agonist ivuxolimab. These receptors all come from an adult with an advanced solid tumor such as melanoma, head and neck, liver or kidney cancer.

The chain is built from TRBV4-1 and TRBJ1-1; no firm D call. The CDR3 runs to 14 residues. Germline values: CDR1 MGHRA, CDR2 YSYEKL. Trimming stripped 5 bases from V and 3 bases from J, with 13 bases between. The CDR3: CASSYGPWDTEAFF. CDR3 DNA sequence: TGCGCCAGCAGCTATGGACCGTGGGACACTGAAGCTTTCTTT.

Remarks on this clone: The junction differs from germline at one of its ends, possibly a read error. The rearrangement links TRBV2 to TRBJ1-1; 7 positions agree with TRBD1. The CDR3 covers 14 residues. Germline V gene sequence: CDR1 SNHLY, CDR2 FYNNEI. CDR3 region: CASGERTGDTEAFF. In nucleotides, the CDR3 is TGTGCCAGCGGTGAAAGGACAGGCGACACTGAAGCTTTCTTT. Variable domain in full (rest from reference TRBV2 and TRBJ1-1): EPEVTQTPSHQVTQMGQEVILRCVPISNHLYFYWYRQILGQKVEFLVSFYNNEISEKSEIFDDQFSVERPDGSNFTLKIRSTKLEDSAMYFCASGERTGDTEAFFGQGTRLTVV.

This clone was seen just once. This rearrangement joins TRBV18 to TRBJ1-3, with 11 nucleotides matching TRBD1. With 3 bases clipped from V and 0 bases from J, the junction kept 4 bases outside the gene matches. Germline V gives CDR1 KGHSH, CDR2 LQKENI. The CDR3 is 17 amino acids. DNA for the CDR3: TGTGCCAGCTCACCTTCCGGGACAGGGGGCTCTGGAAACACCATATATTTT. It is translated as CASSPSGTGGSGNTIYF.

The chain employs TRBV30 and TRBJ2-7; D uncertain. The CDR3 is 13 residues long. The germline V gene has CDR1 GTSNPN and CDR2 SVGIG (reference sequence). V was cut by 0 bases and J by 2 bases, with 8 bases left in between. CDR3 in amino acids: CAWSVGRTYEQYF. In nucleotides, the CDR3 is TGTGCCTGGAGTGTTGGTCGGACCTACGAGCAGTACTTC.

V gene TRBV19 combines with J gene TRBJ2-7, with D possibly being TRBD2 (6 bases). V lost 3 bases to trimming and J lost 1 base, with 13 bases between them. The CDR3 extends over 15 amino acids. CDR1 and CDR2 from the germline V gene are LNHDA and SQIVND (reference sequence). The CDR3: CASSIAEGASYEQYF. CDR3 sequence (DNA): TGTGCCAGTAGTATTGCGGAGGGAGCTTCCTACGAGCAGTACTTC.

This sequence joins TRBV5-6 and TRBJ1-6; the D is unclear. The germline gives CDR1 SGHDT, CDR2 YYEEEE. V lost 4 bases and J 10 bases, leaving 18 bases between the germline ends. The CDR3 is made up of 15 amino acids. The CDR3 DNA reads as TGTGCCAGCAGCCTAAACGCGGGGTCTCGGTCACCCCTCCACTTT. It encodes CASSLNAGSRSPLHF. The variable domain in full, completed from reference TRBV5-6 and TRBJ1-6, reads DAGVTQSPTHLIKTRGQQVTLRCSPKSGHDTVSWYQQALGQGPQFIFQYYEEEERQRGNFPDRFSGHQFPNYSSELNVNALLLGDSALYLCASSLNAGSRSPLHFGNGTRLTVT.

A few counts support this clone. This chain connects TRBV6-6 to TRBJ1-6; no clear D. The CDR3 sequence is 12 residues long. With 2 bases removed from V and 7 bases from J, the gap between germline ends came to 3 bases. The germline V gene has CDR1 MNHNY and CDR2 SVGAGI (reference sequence). CDR3 nucleotide sequence: TGTGCCAGCAGTTACGGAAATTCACCCCTCCACTTT. Protein sequence: CASSYGNSPLHF.

The gene calls are TRBV9 and TRBJ2-5; TRBD1 agrees at 9 bases. This CDR3 comprises 15 residues. V shed 4 bases, J shed 5 bases, and the junction held 9 bases outside the gene matches. Germline-derived CDR1 and CDR2 are SGDLS and YYNGEE. The CDR3 here is CASSPIGTGTETQYF. The CDR3 coding sequence is TGTGCCAGCAGCCCCATCGGGACAGGGACCGAGACCCAGTACTTC.

This clone was recorded only once. The CDR3 DNA sequence: TGTGCCAGCAGTTTATCCAGGGGGGTGGGTGAGACCCAGTACTTC. Its translation is CASSLSRGVGETQYF. The chain carries TRBV27 and TRBJ2-5, with D perhaps matching TRBD1 (7 bases). Germline V gives CDR1 MNHEY, CDR2 SMNVEV (reference sequence). The V end lost 0 bases, the J end lost 5 bases, and 13 bases lay between the germline ends. The CDR3 is made up of 15 amino acids.

The J gene is TRBJ2-7, the V gene TRBV27; TRBD1 is a possible D gene (6 bases). The CDR3 is 14 residues long. The germline V and J ends were trimmed by 3 bases and 3 bases, with 12 bases remaining between them. Germline CDR1 reads MNHEY; CDR2 reads SMNVEV (reference sequence). The CDR3 region has the DNA TGTGCCAGCAGTTTCCGCCTGACAGGCTACGAGCAGTACTTC. Amino acid sequence: CASSFRLTGYEQYF.

The chain uses TRBV27 and TRBJ1-2, with D possibly TRBD1 on 5 matching bases. The length of the CDR3 is 15 residues. With 3 bases removed from V and 7 bases from J, the gap between germline ends came to 18 bases. Germline lookup yields CDR1 MNHEY and CDR2 SMNVEV (reference sequence). CDR3 residues: CASSLSPDSSSGYTF. The CDR3 bases are TGTGCCAGCAGTTTGTCTCCTGACAGCTCCTCTGGCTACACCTTC.

Points on this clone: A read error may account for a junction end that differs from germline. This chain links TRBV9 with TRBJ2-3; 8 bases agree with TRBD2. This CDR3 is 12 amino acids long. CDR1 is SGDLS and CDR2 is YYNGEE in the germline V gene. The CDR3 reads CASSDGLGLENF. CDR3 in DNA: TGTGCCAGCAGCGATGGCCTGGGACTAGAGAATTTT.

The chain employs TRBV9 and TRBJ1-1; D unclear. Germline V lookup: CDR1 SGDLS, CDR2 YYNGEE. CDR3 length: 16 amino acids. V shed 4 bases and J shed 0 bases, with 16 bases lying between them. The CDR3 region has the DNA TGTGCCAGCAGCAGTGGAGCGCAACTTTTGAACACTGAAGCTTTCTTT. Translated, it gives CASSSGAQLLNTEAFF.

V and J are TRBV7-9 and TRBJ2-3, with 7 positions matching TRBD2. J gave up 4 bases and V 5 bases, and 3 bases lay outside the gene matches. Per germline, CDR1 SEHNR and CDR2 FQNEAQ (reference sequence). The length of the CDR3 is 13 residues. The CDR3 DNA follows: TGTGCCAGCAGCCCAGGACTAGCAGATACGCAGTATTTT. It codes for CASSPGLADTQYF.

The chain joins TRBV10-3 to TRBJ2-6; 9 bases line up with TRBD1. Germline V gene lookup returns CDR1 ENHRY and CDR2 SYGVKD. V gave up 6 bases and J gave up 0 bases; unmatched junction bases: 18. The CDR3 consists of 21 residues. CDR3 region: CAIRSFTGGDETDSGANVLTF. The CDR3 DNA reads TGTGCCATCAGAAGCTTCACAGGGGGCGACGAAACAGACTCTGGGGCCAACGTCCTGACTTTC.

In its sample, this clone was seen once. This sequence joins TRBV16 and TRBJ1-4; D is unresolved. The CDR3 is made up of 17 amino acids. Per germline, CDR1 KGHSY and CDR2 FQNENV. V gave up 2 bases and J gave up 7 bases, with 20 bases separating them. Written as DNA, the CDR3 is TGTGCCAGCAGCCAACTCGATCCGGGCCGGTTAGGTGAAAAACTGTTTTTT. Translation gives CASSQLDPGRLGEKLFF.

The chain links TRBV7-9 to TRBJ2-1; TRBD2 might be the D (6 bases). Trimming took 8 bases from V and 0 from J, leaving 14 bases between them. This CDR3 contains 15 residues. The germline V gene encodes CDR1 SEHNR and CDR2 FQNEAQ (reference sequence). The CDR3 reads CASGPSVTSYNEQFF. The CDR3 DNA reads as TGTGCCAGCGGGCCTAGCGTTACCTCCTACAATGAGCAGTTCTTC.

The rearrangement uses TRBV27 and TRBJ2-7, with D possibly being TRBD2 (6 bases). Trimming removed 8 bases from V and 1 base from J, with 12 bases in between. The CDR3 contains 13 residues. The germline gives CDR1 MNHEY, CDR2 SMNVEV (reference sequence). The CDR3 reads CASGWGLSYEQYF. DNA of the CDR3: TGTGCCAGCGGATGGGGACTTTCCTACGAGCAGTACTTC.

This clone was counted a few times. The chain recombines TRBV15 with TRBJ2-1; D unresolved. CDR1 is LNHNV, CDR2 YYDKDF, per germline (reference sequence). CDR3 length: 13 amino acids. The V end was cut by 3 bases, the J end by 5 bases, with 8 bases between. The CDR3 sequence is CATSSEADNEQFF. The CDR3 DNA sequence: TGTGCCACCAGCAGTGAGGCAGACAATGAGCAGTTCTTC.

J is TRBJ1-5 and V is TRBV27, with TRBD1 matching over 9 bases. The CDR3 runs 15 residues. The germline gives CDR1 MNHEY, CDR2 SMNVEV (reference sequence). Trimming at V came to 5 bases and at J to 6 bases, leaving 8 bases not matched to a gene. The CDR3 sequence is CASSTGTGTVQPQHF. The CDR3 nucleotides are TGTGCCAGCAGTACCGGGACAGGGACGGTTCAGCCCCAGCATTTT.

This clone showed up just once. This chain uses TRBV4-1 with TRBJ2-3, with TRBD1 identical over 11 bases. CDR1 MGHRA and CDR2 YSYEKL come from the germline V gene. The ends lost 6 bases at V and 4 bases at J; junction bases unmatched: 6. CDR3 length equals 15 residues. CDR3 protein: CASRFRDRGSDTQYF. Here the CDR3 DNA reads TGCGCCAGCAGATTCCGGGACAGGGGGTCAGATACGCAGTATTTT.

CDR3 nucleotides: TGTGCCAGCAGCGACAGCCGAGGGGCCTACAATGAGCAGTTCTTC. Translation: CASSDSRGAYNEQFF. This chain links TRBV7-9 with TRBJ2-1; either TRBD1 or TRBD2 may fit D (5 bases each). Per the germline V gene, CDR1 is SEHNR and CDR2 is FQNEAQ (reference sequence). The CDR3 is made up of 15 amino acids. Trimming pared 5 bases from V and 2 bases from J, leaving 13 bases between.

This rearrangement joins TRBV4-2 to TRBJ1-1, with D possibly TRBD1 on 5 matching bases. There are 11 residues in the CDR3. Trimming pared 4 bases from V and 8 bases from J, leaving 8 bases between. Per the germline V gene, CDR1 is LGHNA and CDR2 is YNFKEQ. In nucleotides, the CDR3 is TGTGCCAGCAGCCGGGGGGTGGAAGCTTTCTTT. Protein: CASSRGVEAFF.